These T cell receptor beta chains were read from a single sample in a study of T cells in Graves' hyperthyroidism and ophthalmopathy. TCRdb analysed the multiplex PCR reads with MiXCR anew, one entry per CDR3 protein. The sample records more than 300,000 distinct CDR3 sequences, over 11% being singletons. Sequenced input: blood. The receptors stem from a woman aged 55 to 70 with Graves' hyperthyroidism. The CDR3 runs from the conserved cysteine through the conserved F or W. A D gene is named only where the DNA matches it firmly. Only part of the rows carry a size: once, few, many, or a class if the clone is expanded.

TRBV7-3	.	.	TRBJ2-7	TGTGCCAGCAGCCCCGGGACGGCGGGAAAACTCGAGCAGTACTTC	CASSPGTAGKLEQYF
TRBV5-1	.	.	TRBJ2-3	TGCGCCGGCAGCTTGGAAGCAGATACGCAGTATTTT	CAGSLEADTQYF
TRBV28	.	many	TRBJ2-7	TGTGCCAGCAGTCGGGACCTCGGGGCCGAGCAGTACTTC	CASSRDLGAEQYF
TRBV30	TRBD1	few	TRBJ2-5	TGTGCCTGGAGTGTATTATCTAGAGGGGGCGCGAGGGAGACCCAGTACTTC	CAWSVLSRGGARETQYF
TRBV6-1	TRBD1	many	TRBJ1-2	TGTGCCGGGCGGACGGCGGACAGGGGAGTCTATGGCTACACCTTC	CAGRTADRGVYGYTF
TRBV11-2	.	many	TRBJ1-3	TGTGCCAGCAGCCCAGGCAGGGAACCTGGAAACACCATATATTTT	CASSPGREPGNTIYF
TRBV24-1	TRBD1	many	TRBJ2-3	TGTGCCACCAGTGATGGACAGGGAGATACGCAGTATTTT	CATSDGQGDTQYF
TRBV2	.	few	TRBJ2-4	TGTGCCAGCAAAGGAATAGGGGAGTTGTCCAAAAACATTCAGTACTTC	CASKGIGELSKNIQYF
TRBV9	TRBD2	many	TRBJ2-5	TGTGCCAGCAGCGTAGAGGCGGGAGGGATCCACCAAGAGACCCAGTACTTC	CASSVEAGGIHQETQYF
TRBV6-1	TRBD1	many	TRBJ2-7	TGTGCCAGCTCCCGGGACAGGTTATCCTACGAGCAGTACTTC	CASSRDRLSYEQYF
TRBV7-9	TRBD2	many	TRBJ2-7	TGTGCCAGCAGCTGGGGTAGCGGGAGTGGCGAGCAGTACTTC	CASSWGSGSGEQYF
TRBV11-2	TRBD2	many	TRBJ2-1	TGTGCCAGCAGCTTAGAACCGCCGTCACTAGCGGGCACAGGTTATGAGCAGTTCTTC	CASSLEPPSLAGTGYEQFF
TRBV15	.	few	TRBJ1-2	TGTGCCACCAGCAGAGATCTGGGGGCTTCTAACTATGGCTACACCTTC	CATSRDLGASNYGYTF
TRBV2	.	many	TRBJ1-1	TGTGCCAGCAGTGCATTACAGGGCACTGAAGCTTTCTTT	CASSALQGTEAFF
TRBV6-1	.	many	TRBJ1-3	TGTGCCAGCACCGCAGTGTGGCCTGGAAACACCATATATTTT	CASTAVWPGNTIYF
TRBV6-1	.	.	TRBJ1-2	TGTGCCAGCAGTCCCAACCTATATGGCTACACCTTC	CASSPNLYGYTF
TRBV4-1	.	.	TRBJ1-3	TGCGCCAGCAGCCAACAAACAGGGTCTGGAAACACCATATATTTT	CASSQQTGSGNTIYF
TRBV5-1	.	few	TRBJ2-1	TGCGCCAGCAGCGGAAGGGACATTACGATGAATGAGCAGTTCTTC	CASSGRDITMNEQFF
TRBV5-1	.	many	TRBJ2-1	TGCGCCAGCAGCTGGAGTGGAGGGATAGGGGGCAATGAGCAGTTCTTC	CASSWSGGIGGNEQFF
TRBV27	TRBD2	many	TRBJ2-7	TGTGCCAGCAGTCCCCGGTTAGCGGGGGACGCCTACGAGCAGTACTTC	CASSPRLAGDAYEQYF
TRBV19	.	few	TRBJ1-4	TGTGCCAGTAGTCCGGGCGGTACCGCAACTAATGAAAAACTGTTTTTT	CASSPGGTATNEKLFF
TRBV12-5	.	many	TRBJ1-5	TGTGCTAGTGGCGGGGGCACCCATCTGGGTCAGCCCCAGCATTTT	CASGGGTHLGQPQHF
TRBV28	TRBD1	few	TRBJ1-5	TGTGCCAGTGGGACAGGGGCGGTTCACAATCAGCCCCAGCATTTT	CASGTGAVHNQPQHF
TRBV7-3	TRBD1	many	TRBJ2-1	TGTGCCAGCAGCATCGGACAGGGGACCAATGAGCAGTTCTTC	CASSIGQGTNEQFF
TRBV7-9	.	many	TRBJ2-7	TGTGCCAGCAGCCGCCGGACCGGGGTTGGGGAGCAGTACTTC	CASSRRTGVGEQYF
TRBV12-3/TRBV12-4	.	many	TRBJ2-5	TGTGCCAGCAGTTCATTCAGCGGGCCGGGGGAGACCCAGTACTTC	CASSSFSGPGETQYF
TRBV12-3/TRBV12-4	TRBD1	many	TRBJ2-5	TGTGCCGTACAGGGGGCAGGAGAGACCCAGTACTTC	CAVQGAGETQYF